This T cell receptor beta chain is from a study of CD8 T cells in Susac syndrome. V lost 7 bases, J lost 4 bases, and 19 bases lay in between. Germline values: CDR1 LNHDA, CDR2 SQIVND (reference sequence). This CDR3 region has 15 residues. Random hexamers were used to reverse transcribe the RNA input (roughly 0.5 to 1 ug). Coverage of TCR beta CDR3 amplification by immunoSEQ multiplex PCR extended to 54 Vbeta and 13 Jbeta. TCRdb analysed the immunoSEQ multiplex PCR reads with MiXCR anew, one entry per CDR3 protein. Of tens of thousands of distinct CDR3 sequences listed, approximately 90% are singletons.

The clonotype originates from a human donor in good health. Input material: CD8+ T cells from PBMCs. The chain links TRBV19 to TRBJ1-2; TRBD1 is a possible D gene (5 bases). This chain's CDR3 is CASTHPEQASYGYTF. The CDR3 bases are TGTGCCAGTACCCACCCCGAACAGGCGAGCTATGGCTACACCTTC. The variable domain in full, completed from reference TRBV19 and TRBJ1-2, reads DGGITQSPKYLFRKEGQNVTLSCEQNLNHDAMYWYRQDPGQGLRLIYYSQIVNDFQKGDIAEGYSVSREKKESFPLTVTSAQKNPTAFYLCASTHPEQASYGYTFGSGTRLTVV.